These 8 T cell receptor beta chains share one sample of origin, sequenced in a study of T-cell memory formation after mild COVID-19. Each CDR3 protein gets one entry after TCRdb re-called the 5' RACE reads with MiXCR. The sample has 250,000 or so distinct CDR3 sequences, approximately 18% seen once; the top ten hold 23%. Material: PBMCs or a T cell subset sorted from them (not recorded which). Source of these receptors: a man aged 18 to 29 who had mild COVID-19 (a few samples of this study predate the infection). Cell type and time point are not known.

The table lists this clonotype with a few counts. The chain carries TRBV3-1 and TRBJ1-4, with a tentative D call TRBD1 (5 bases). The germline V gene encodes CDR1 LGHDT and CDR2 YNNKEL (reference sequence). V lost 0 bases and J lost 7, with 15 bases in between. The CDR3 has 16 amino acids. CDR3 DNA sequence: TGTGCCAGCAGCCAAGATCGTCCAGGGAGAGCTGAAAAACTGTTTTTT. This codes for CASSQDRPGRAEKLFF. Together with reference TRBV3-1 and TRBJ1-4, the CDR3 gives the full variable domain: DTAVSQTPKYLVTQMGNDKSIKCEQNLGHDTMYWYKQDSKKFLKIMFSYNNKELIINETVPNRFSPKSPDKAHLNLHINSLELGDSAVYFCASSQDRPGRAEKLFFGSGTQLSVL.

This clonotype was counted many times. J is TRBJ1-2 and V is TRBV20-1, with D uncertain. V dropped 0 bases and J dropped 4 bases, with 6 bases sitting between them. The CDR3 covers 12 residues. Germline CDR1 DFQATT, CDR2 SNEGSKA (reference sequence). Written as DNA, the CDR3 is TGCAGTGCTAGAGACACCTTCTATGGCTACACCTTC. Its translation: CSARDTFYGYTF.

In this sample, this clonotype turned up a few times. The chain combines TRBV5-1 with TRBJ1-5, with 8 bases fitting TRBD1. This CDR3 contains 14 residues. V lost 4 bases, J lost 3 bases, and 3 bases stayed unmatched. Per germline, CDR1 SGHRS and CDR2 YFSETQ. CDR3 DNA: TGCGCCAGCAGCCCAGGGGGCTCCAATCAGCCCCAGCATTTT. Translated: CASSPGGSNQPQHF.

The genes are TRBV15 and TRBJ1-5, with D tentatively TRBD1 (5 bases). The CDR3 length is 15 residues. Germline-derived CDR1 and CDR2 are LNHNV and YYDKDF (reference sequence). The V end was cut by 0 bases, the J end by 7 bases, with 13 bases between. DNA for the CDR3: TGTGCCACCAGCAGAGATCGAACAGGCCCCCAGCCCCAGCATTTT. Its translation: CATSRDRTGPQPQHF.

This clonotype came up a few times. The chain links TRBV29-1 to TRBJ1-1; the D gene is possibly TRBD1 (5 bases). Between the trimmed V and J ends, which lost 4 bases and 4 bases, there was a span of 10 bases. This CDR3 region has 12 residues. Germline lookup yields CDR1 SQVTM and CDR2 ANQGSEA. The CDR3 loop reads CSVGQLRTEAFF. In nucleotides, the CDR3 is TGCAGCGTTGGACAGCTCCGCACTGAAGCTTTCTTT.

The table lists this clonotype with a count of one. The rearrangement links TRBV20-1 to TRBJ1-2; unclear D gene. The CDR3 is 12 amino acids. CDR1 is DFQATT and CDR2 is SNEGSKA in the germline V gene (reference sequence). V was trimmed by 4 bases and J by 1 base, leaving 7 bases between them. In DNA form, the CDR3 reads TGCAGTGCTATTAACAGTAACTATGGCTACACCTTC. It is translated as CSAINSNYGYTF.

This clonotype was observed a few times. This sequence joins TRBV6-6 and TRBJ1-4, with 7 positions matching TRBD1. The CDR3 totals 13 residues. Germline CDR1 reads MNHNY; CDR2 reads SVGAGI (reference sequence). V lost 7 bases, J lost 4 bases, and 3 bases stayed unmatched. This CDR3 reads CASKDRDNEKLFF. The CDR3, as DNA: TGTGCCAGCAAAGACAGGGATAATGAAAAACTGTTTTTT.

This rearrangement joins TRBV6-2 or TRBV6-3 to TRBJ1-1; D remains ambiguous. CDR1 is MNHEY and CDR2 is SVGEGT in the germline V gene. V gave up 1 base and J gave up 2 bases, with 17 bases separating them. CDR3 length: 17 residues. The CDR3 spells CASSYYIPFGGNTEAFF. As DNA, the CDR3 is TGTGCCAGCAGTTACTACATCCCTTTTGGCGGTAACACTGAAGCTTTCTTT.